The present entry profiles one T cell receptor (beta chain) with its context. Its antigen is currently unknown. This entry comes from a study of cytomegalovirus exposure and HLA in healthy donors. Study results and limitations: An analysis was carried out later, and it reportedly showed fewer N-insertions in an Asian-associated ancestry cluster than the approximately 670-donor mean. Immune exposure information comprised only CMV serostatus.

The PCR contained 60 Vbeta and 13 Jbeta primers. TCRdb's table, derived via immunoSEQ multiplex PCR, lists solely in-frame clones and lacks some. Of 200,000 to 300,000 clones listed, around 80% were seen once; the top ten hold about 0.5%. Germline values: CDR1 MGHRA, CDR2 YSYEKL. This CDR3 is built from 16 residues. Between the trimmed V and J ends, which lost 0 bases and 2 bases, there was a span of 14 bases. Sequenced input: PBMCs. V gene TRBV4-1 combines with J gene TRBJ2-7; D is possibly TRBD2 (6 bases). The sequence derives from a boy aged 10-17 years in good health and CMV-seronegative. The CDR3 coding sequence is TGCGCCAGCAGCCAAGATACATACGGGAGAGCCTACGAGCAGTACTTC. Protein product: CASSQDTYGRAYEQYF.